Listed here are 14 T cell receptor beta chains from one sample, sequenced in a study of control samples from healthy donors and cancer patients. The table came from immunoSEQ multiplex PCR; TCRdb's copy has only in-frame clones and leaves some out. The sample contains roughly 130,000 clones, 85% to 95% of which appear only once. Source material: PBMCs. The source of these receptors is a man aged 45-65 years with head and neck cancer.

A few counts support this clone. The chain joins TRBV5-4 to TRBJ1-1; D might be TRBD1 (5 bases). This CDR3 is 13 amino acids long. Looked up from germline, CDR1 is SGHNT and CDR2 is YYREEE (reference sequence). Trimming took 0 bases from V and 3 from J, leaving 6 bases between them. The CDR3 nucleotides read TGTGCCAGCAGCTTGGTGGGGGACACTGAAGCTTTCTTT. This sequence encodes CASSLVGDTEAFF.

The chain employs TRBV18 and TRBJ2-2; TRBD2 is a possible D gene (5 bases). Trimming left V 3 bases short and J 2 bases short, with 13 bases between. The CDR3 contains 16 residues. The germline V gene encodes CDR1 KGHSH and CDR2 LQKENI. For the CDR3, the DNA is TGTGCCAGCTCACCCCCCGCGAGGGTAAACACCGGGGAGCTGTTTTTT. Translation gives CASSPPARVNTGELFF.

The chain carries TRBV11-2 and TRBJ2-1; maybe TRBD2 (6 bases). The length of the CDR3 is 14 residues. Trimming took 1 base from V and 2 from J, leaving 6 bases between them. Per the germline V gene, CDR1 is SGHAT and CDR2 is FQNNGV. The CDR3 DNA reads as TGTGCCAGCAGCTTAGCGGGGGCCTACAATGAGCAGTTCTTC. Translating it yields CASSLAGAYNEQFF.

The chain recombines TRBV7-8 with TRBJ1-1; tentative D call: TRBD1 (6 bases). This CDR3 has 15 amino acids. The germline V gene has CDR1 SGHVS and CDR2 FQNEAQ. V dropped 0 bases and J dropped 4 bases, with 12 bases sitting between them. The CDR3 protein is CASSLAAGVRTEAFF. Here the CDR3 DNA reads TGTGCCAGCAGCTTAGCTGCAGGGGTTCGCACTGAAGCTTTCTTT.

This rearrangement joins TRBV28 to TRBJ1-1; D gene unclear. CDR1 MDHEN and CDR2 SYDVKM come from the germline V gene. The CDR3 loop spans 13 amino acids. Trimming removed 3 bases from V and 6 bases from J, with 11 bases in between. The CDR3 region is CASSFRGRAEAFF. The DNA of the CDR3 is TGTGCCAGCAGTTTCCGGGGAAGGGCTGAAGCTTTCTTT.

The chain has TRBV11-2 and TRBJ2-5; D is possibly TRBD2 (5 bases). Germline-derived CDR1 and CDR2 are SGHAT and FQNNGV. V dropped 0 bases and J dropped 7 bases, with 12 bases sitting between them. CDR3 length: 14 amino acids. CDR3 region: CASSLEGRAGTQYF. The CDR3 DNA sequence: TGTGCCAGCAGCTTAGAGGGTCGGGCGGGGACCCAGTACTTC.

The chain has TRBV7-2 and TRBJ1-6; D not certain. V lost 1 base, J lost 12 bases, and 16 bases lay in between. CDR1 is SGHTA, CDR2 FQGNSA, per germline. The CDR3 extends over 15 amino acids. The DNA for the CDR3 is TGTGCCAGCAGCTTAGGCCTGGAGCCCTCTTTACCCCTCCACTTT. This codes for CASSLGLEPSLPLHF.

V gene TRBV28 combines with J gene TRBJ2-7, with 12 nucleotides matching TRBD1. Germline V gene data show CDR1 as MDHEN and CDR2 as SYDVKM. V lost 5 bases and J lost 7; bases outside the gene matches: 9. The CDR3 runs 15 residues. The CDR3 DNA is TGTGCCAGCAGTACGACCGGGACAGGGGGCAATGAGCAGTACTTC. Protein sequence: CASSTTGTGGNEQYF. The variable domain in full, with the rest retrieved from reference TRBV28 and TRBJ2-7, is DVKVTQSSRYLVKRTGEKVFLECVQDMDHENMFWYRQDPGLGLRLIYFSYDVKMKEKGDIPEGYSVSREKKERFSLILESASTNQTSMYLCASSTTGTGGNEQYFGPGTRLTVT.

The rearrangement joins TRBV23-1 to TRBJ1-1; D may be TRBD1 (5 bases). TRBV23-1 is an open reading frame whose function is uncertain. The CDR3 is made up of 14 amino acids. V was pared by 7 bases and J by 5 bases, with 17 bases between. Here the CDR3 reads CASNSLWGETEAFF. CDR3 bases: TGCGCCAGCAATTCCCTGTGGGGGGAGACTGAAGCTTTCTTT.

The chain combines TRBV27 with TRBJ2-3; 9 bases line up with TRBD2. CDR3 length equals 17 residues. CDR1 is MNHEY and CDR2 is SMNVEV in the germline V gene (reference sequence). After removal of 1 base from V and 0 bases from J, the junction contained 5 bases not matched to a gene. DNA of the CDR3: TGTGCCAGCAGTTTATTTAGGACTAGCGACAGCACAGATACGCAGTATTTT. Protein sequence: CASSLFRTSDSTDTQYF.

This chain connects TRBV24-1 to TRBJ1-2; D gene unclear. The CDR3 loop spans 12 amino acids. The germline V gene encodes CDR1 KGHDR and CDR2 SFDVKD. V was clipped by 6 bases and J by 6 bases, with 10 bases between them. Written as DNA, the CDR3 is TGTGCCACCAGTCAAAGGGAGAATGGCTACACCTTC. Protein: CATSQRENGYTF.

V is TRBV29-1 and J is TRBJ1-1; 7 bases are a match to TRBD1. Germline trimming cut 7 bases from V and 1 base from J; bases unmatched to any gene: 6. The CDR3 sequence is 13 residues long. In germline, CDR1 is SQVTM, CDR2 ANQGSEA. The CDR3 nucleotides read TGCAGCGCCCAGGGACAGCAGAACACTGAAGCTTTCTTT. It codes for CSAQGQQNTEAFF.

The chain joins TRBV19 to TRBJ2-7, with D unresolved. Germline V gene sequence: CDR1 LNHDA, CDR2 SQIVND (reference sequence). Trimming took 5 bases from V and 5 from J, leaving 13 bases between them. The CDR3 has 13 residues. CDR3 protein: CASSVPATHEQYF. The CDR3 nucleotides read TGTGCCAGTAGTGTTCCAGCTACCCACGAGCAGTACTTC.

J is TRBJ1-1 and V is TRBV27, with D tentatively TRBD1 (6 bases). Germline V lookup: CDR1 MNHEY, CDR2 SMNVEV (reference sequence). This CDR3 is 13 amino acids long. Trimming left V 3 bases short and J 4 bases short, with 9 bases between. CDR3 nucleotide sequence: TGTGCCAGCAGTTTTGGGGGCGGCACTGAAGCTTTCTTT. Translated: CASSFGGGTEAFF.